The 23 T cell receptor beta chains below come from one sample, sequenced in a study of cytomegalovirus exposure and HLA in healthy donors. Sequencing used immunoSEQ multiplex PCR; TCRdb keeps in-frame clones, though not all of them. This repertoire shows around 130,000 clones, more than 70% found once; its top ten account for under 2.5%. Sequenced input: PBMCs. The receptors here all came from a woman in her twenties or thirties in good health and CMV-seronegative.

The genes are TRBV11-2 and TRBJ2-5; 7 nucleotides line up with TRBD2. J gave up 5 bases and V 0 bases, and 9 bases lay outside the gene matches. Germline V CDR1 and CDR2: SGHAT, FQNNGV. The CDR3 consists of 16 residues. For the CDR3, the DNA is TGTGCCAGCAGCTTAGATGCTGGTCCCGGGGGGGAGACCCAGTACTTC. As protein: CASSLDAGPGGETQYF.

V is TRBV29-1 and J is TRBJ2-1; 14 positions match TRBD2. The V gene's germline CDR1 is SQVTM and CDR2 ANQGSEA. This CDR3 comprises 16 residues. Trimming took 4 bases from V and 3 from J; bases not matched to a gene: 5. Here the CDR3 reads CSVVGTSGGFYNEQFF. The CDR3 DNA follows: TGCAGCGTTGTTGGGACTAGCGGGGGTTTCTACAATGAGCAGTTCTTC.

The genes are TRBV2 and TRBJ1-3; D may be TRBD1 (6 bases). Germline loops: CDR1 SNHLY, CDR2 FYNNEI. V was cut by 6 bases and J by 0 bases, with 9 bases left in between. The CDR3 has 14 residues. CDR3 nucleotides: TGTGCCAGCAGACAGGGTCCCTCTGGAAACACCATATATTTT. It translates to CASRQGPSGNTIYF. Full variable domain (remainder filled in from reference TRBV2 and TRBJ1-3): EPEVTQTPSHQVTQMGQEVILRCVPISNHLYFYWYRQILGQKVEFLVSFYNNEISEKSEIFDDQFSVERPDGSNFTLKIRSTKLEDSAMYFCASRQGPSGNTIYFGEGSWLTVV.

The V gene is TRBV5-1, the J gene TRBJ2-3; the D is unclear. The germline gives CDR1 SGHRS, CDR2 YFSETQ. The CDR3 contains 13 residues. V lost 4 bases and J 3 bases, leaving 9 bases between the germline ends. The CDR3 sequence is CASSEPGTDTQYF. The CDR3 DNA sequence: TGCGCCAGCAGCGAGCCCGGGACAGATACGCAGTATTTT.

The gene calls are TRBV5-1 and TRBJ1-4, with 10 bases lining up with TRBD1. Germline CDR1 and CDR2: SGHRS and YFSETQ. The CDR3 consists of 16 residues. V was pared by 0 bases and J by 5 bases, with 4 bases of the junction left unmatched. The CDR3 region has the DNA TGCGCCAGCAGCTTGGGGGACAGGGGTTTCAATGAAAAACTGTTTTTT. Residues: CASSLGDRGFNEKLFF.

The chain recombines TRBV10-3 with TRBJ1-1, with TRBD1 as a possible D gene (5 bases). V dropped 4 bases and J dropped 3 bases, with 21 bases sitting between them. The CDR3 contains 17 residues. Germline CDR1 ENHRY, CDR2 SYGVKD. Here the CDR3 reads CAISAKEGQIWDTEAFF. Written as DNA, the CDR3 is TGTGCCATCAGTGCAAAGGAAGGACAAATCTGGGACACTGAAGCTTTCTTT.

The chain recombines TRBV9 with TRBJ2-7; D may be TRBD1 (7 bases). V dropped 0 bases and J dropped 7 bases, with 14 bases sitting between them. The CDR3 has 14 amino acids. Germline lookup yields CDR1 SGDLS and CDR2 YYNGEE. The CDR3 DNA reads TGTGCCAGCAGCGTAGGGGGGGACAGCCGGGAGCAGTACTTC. Encoded protein: CASSVGGDSREQYF.

V usage is TRBV6-5 and J usage is TRBJ2-3, with D unresolved. V dropped 4 bases and J dropped 4 bases, with 6 bases sitting between them. The CDR3 sequence is 12 residues long. The germline V gene has CDR1 MNHEY and CDR2 SVGAGI. The CDR3 sequence: CASSSVSDTQYF. Written as DNA, the CDR3 is TGTGCCAGCAGTTCTGTATCAGATACGCAGTATTTT.

This chain links TRBV30 with TRBJ1-1; D remains ambiguous. Deletions cut 1 base from V and 2 bases from J, with 8 bases between. Germline V gene lookup returns CDR1 GTSNPN and CDR2 SVGIG (reference sequence). The CDR3 totals 13 residues. As DNA, the CDR3 is TGTGCCTGGAGTGAGCAGGTTAACACTGAAGCTTTCTTT. It translates to CAWSEQVNTEAFF.

J is TRBJ1-1 and V is TRBV18; D ambiguous. V lost 0 bases and J 5 bases, leaving 10 bases between the germline ends. The CDR3 runs 14 residues. The germline CDR1 and CDR2 sequences are KGHSH and LQKENI. The CDR3 loop is CASSPPVVETEAFF. The CDR3 DNA sequence: TGTGCCAGCTCACCACCGGTTGTGGAGACTGAAGCTTTCTTT.

This clone was detected many times. The J gene is TRBJ1-5, the V gene TRBV12-5; no clear D gene. The CDR3 consists of 13 residues. The germline gives CDR1 LGHNT, CDR2 FRNRAP. V was clipped by 7 bases and J by 4 bases, with 11 bases between them. CDR3 sequence reads: CASVGPGNQPQHF. Here the CDR3 DNA reads TGTGCTAGTGTGGGCCCGGGGAATCAGCCCCAGCATTTT. The full variable domain, in which reference TRBV12-5 and TRBJ1-5 provide the parts outside the CDR3, is DARVTQTPRHKVTEMGQEVTMRCQPILGHNTVFWYRQTMMQGLELLAYFRNRAPLDDSGMPKDRFSAEMPDATLATLKIQPSEPRDSAVYFCASVGPGNQPQHFGDGTRLSIL.

This clone was seen once. This chain joins TRBV7-8 and TRBJ2-7; 13 nucleotides agree with TRBD2. CDR1 is SGHVS, CDR2 FQNEAQ, per germline. The CDR3 has 19 amino acids. Losses at the gene ends were 5 bases for V and 3 bases for J; bases not matched to a gene: 16. CDR3 region: CASSETSGGAQGASYEQYF. CDR3 DNA: TGTGCCAGCAGCGAAACTAGCGGGGGGGCTCAAGGGGCCAGCTACGAGCAGTACTTC.

The J gene is TRBJ2-3, the V gene TRBV5-4, with 9 bases lining up with TRBD2. J lost 0 bases, V lost 4 bases, and 9 bases had no gene match. The CDR3 is made up of 17 amino acids. Germline values: CDR1 SGHNT, CDR2 YYREEE (reference sequence). The CDR3 DNA reads TGTGCCAGCAGCCGGAAAAGCGGGGGGACTAGCACAGATACGCAGTATTTT. This encodes CASSRKSGGTSTDTQYF.

The V call is TRBV5-1, the J call TRBJ2-7; TRBD1 is a possible D gene (6 bases). V gave up 0 bases and J gave up 2 bases, with 9 bases separating them. CDR1 is SGHRS, CDR2 YFSETQ, per germline. This CDR3 contains 14 residues. CDR3 DNA sequence: TGCGCCAGCAGCTTGGAACAGGGTCCCTACGAGCAGTACTTC. Amino acid sequence: CASSLEQGPYEQYF.

V and J are TRBV5-5 and TRBJ2-7; TRBD2 agrees at 11 bases. Germline V lookup: CDR1 SGHKS, CDR2 YYEKEE (reference sequence). V trimming: 0 bases; J trimming: 4 bases; junction bases outside the gene matches: 6. This CDR3 has 16 residues. The CDR3 reads CASSLAVLAGVYEQYF. CDR3 DNA sequence: TGTGCCAGCAGCTTGGCCGTACTAGCGGGGGTTTACGAGCAGTACTTC.

The chain recombines TRBV18 with TRBJ2-2, with TRBD1 matching over 10 bases. The CDR3 extends over 16 amino acids. With V trimmed by 4 bases and J by 1 base, 3 bases remained unmatched. CDR1 is KGHSH and CDR2 is LQKENI in the germline V gene. CDR3 nucleotide sequence: TGTGCCAGCTCACGCCGGGACAGGGGGAACACCGGGGAGCTGTTTTTT. It yields the protein CASSRRDRGNTGELFF.

This clone was counted between two and nine times. The genes are TRBV7-9 and TRBJ1-2; D is unclear. Trimming left V 1 base short and J 5 bases short, with 8 bases between. Germline values: CDR1 SEHNR, CDR2 FQNEAQ (reference sequence). The CDR3 totals 13 residues. CDR3 coding DNA: TGTGCCAGCAGCTTAGGCCTACAGTATGGCTACACCTTC. Translation gives CASSLGLQYGYTF.

This clone is a singleton in its sample. The rearrangement joins TRBV29-1 to TRBJ1-1, with D uncertain. The ends were cut back, 4 bases at V and 2 bases at J, with 8 bases in the middle. This CDR3 region has 12 residues. Germline CDR1 and CDR2: SQVTM and ANQGSEA. As DNA, the CDR3 is TGCAGCGTTGGTACTAAAAACACTGAAGCTTTCTTT. This gives the protein CSVGTKNTEAFF.

The CDR3 coding sequence is TGTGCCAGCAGCCCCAAGTTAGCGGGGGCCACAGATACGCAGTATTTT. Protein product: CASSPKLAGATDTQYF. The V gene is TRBV5-4, the J gene TRBJ2-3, with 9 bases identical to TRBD2. The CDR3 has 16 residues. V was clipped by 4 bases and J by 2 bases; unmatched bases: 8. From germline, CDR1 is SGHNT and CDR2 YYREEE (reference sequence).

V and J are TRBV6-1 and TRBJ2-7; the match to TRBD1 covers 9 bases. With V trimmed by 3 bases and J by 2 bases, 5 bases remained unmatched. This CDR3 is built from 15 residues. Germline loops: CDR1 MNHNS, CDR2 SASEGT. The CDR3 coding sequence is TGTGCCAGCAGTGATACAGGGGGCCTAACCTACGAGCAGTACTTC. Translating it yields CASSDTGGLTYEQYF.

This clone was picked up a small number of times. The chain employs TRBV7-8 and TRBJ2-7, with a tentative D call TRBD2 (7 bases). The V gene lost 2 bases and the J gene lost 4 bases, with 18 bases spanning the gap. The length of the CDR3 is 16 residues. From germline, CDR1 is SGHVS and CDR2 FQNEAQ. The DNA of the CDR3 is TGTGCCAGCAGCTTACGTTCGGGGGGACAAAGATACGAGCAGTACTTC. It specifies CASSLRSGGQRYEQYF. Full variable domain (remainder filled in from reference TRBV7-8 and TRBJ2-7): GAGVSQSPRYKVAKRGQDVALRCDPISGHVSLFWYQQALGQGPEFLTYFQNEAQLDKSGLPSDRFFAERPEGSVSTLKIQRTQQEDSAVYLCASSLRSGGQRYEQYFGPGTRLTVT.

The chain couples TRBV27 to TRBJ2-1; TRBD1 agrees at 9 bases. Germline trimming cut 2 bases from V and 9 bases from J; bases unmatched to any gene: 5. The CDR3 has 14 residues. Germline CDR1 MNHEY, CDR2 SMNVEV (reference sequence). The CDR3 DNA reads TGTGCCAGCAGTTTAGCCAACAGGGGGCCTGAGCAGTTCTTC. It specifies CASSLANRGPEQFF.

This sequence joins TRBV6-5 and TRBJ1-1, with 12 nucleotides matching TRBD1. The CDR3 is made up of 13 amino acids. Germline loops: CDR1 MNHEY, CDR2 SVGAGI. With 5 bases clipped from V and 10 bases from J, the junction kept 5 bases outside the gene matches. This CDR3 reads CASSEGDRGLAFF. DNA of the CDR3: TGTGCCAGCAGTGAAGGGGACAGGGGGCTAGCTTTCTTT.